These T cell receptor beta chains were read from a single sample in a study of blood T cell repertoires in COVID-19. Only in-frame clones appear in the TCRdb table, and some are missing; sequencing was by immunoSEQ multiplex PCR. The data contain 200,000 to 300,000 clones, about 89% of them singletons. The sample was PBMCs or T cells enriched from blood (not recorded which). The receptors here all came from a man aged 35-49 years who had recovered from COVID-19. CDR3s include the opening cysteine and the closing phenylalanine or tryptophan. The D gene is left open where the match is weak. Rows may omit the clone size; those that give it use once, few, many or a size class.

d_call j_call v_call clone_size cdr3_aa cdr3_nt
- TRBJ1-2 TRBV30 - CAWALNRRYGYTF TGTGCCTGGGCCCTTAACAGGAGATATGGCTACACCTTC
- TRBJ1-5 TRBV28 - CASSFTPAVFIQHF TGTGCCAGCAGTTTTACCCCTGCAGTTTTCATCCAGCATTTT
- TRBJ1-2 TRBV7-2 - CASSLDPGSTGYTF TGTGCCAGCAGCTTAGACCCGGGATCGACTGGCTACACCTTC
- TRBJ2-1 TRBV6-5 - CASSPRRTYNEQFF TGTGCCAGCAGTCCACGCAGAACCTACAATGAGCAGTTCTTC
TRBD1 TRBJ2-1 TRBV5-1 - CASSRNPGQASYEQFF TGCGCCAGCAGCCGCAACCCGGGACAGGCTTCTTATGAGCAGTTCTTC
TRBD1 TRBJ2-2 TRBV10-3 few CAIGDRDQHTGELFF TGTGCCATCGGGGACAGGGACCAACACACCGGGGAGCTGTTTTTT
- TRBJ2-1 TRBV19 - CATQNSGVYNEQFF TGTGCCACTCAAAACTCGGGAGTTTACAATGAGCAGTTCTTC
- TRBJ1-5 TRBV29-1 - CSVKDRYSNQPQHF TGCAGCGTTAAGGACAGATATAGCAATCAGCCCCAGCATTTT
- TRBJ1-4 TRBV5-1 - CASSLRGTNEKLFF TGCGCCAGCAGCTTGAGAGGGACTAATGAAAAACTGTTTTTT
TRBD1 TRBJ2-2 TRBV29-1 - CSVGTAGDTGELFF TGCAGCGTAGGGACAGCCGGAGACACCGGGGAGCTGTTTTTT
TRBD2 TRBJ2-2 TRBV23-1 - CASSQSQREVRTGELFF TGCGCCAGCAGTCAATCGCAGCGGGAGGTTCGTACCGGGGAGCTGTTTTTT
TRBD2 TRBJ2-2 TRBV7-3 once CASSLTAGGPIGELFF TGTGCCAGCAGCTTGACGGCGGGAGGGCCTATCGGGGAGCTGTTTTTT
- TRBJ1-3 TRBV6-5 - CASRAVSGNTIYF TGTGCCAGCAGGGCGGTCTCTGGAAACACCATATATTTT
- TRBJ2-5 TRBV15 - CATEDQYQETQYF TGTGCCACCGAAGATCAGTACCAAGAGACCCAGTACTTC
TRBD1 TRBJ1-4 TRBV7-9 - CASSFPGQGNEKLFF TGTGCCAGCAGCTTCCCGGGACAGGGGAATGAAAAACTGTTTTTT
TRBD2 TRBJ2-7 TRBV19 - CASSSETSGGAYEQYF TGTGCCAGTAGTTCGGAGACTAGCGGGGGGGCCTACGAGCAGTACTTC
- TRBJ2-4 TRBV19 - CASSKVENIQYF TGTGCCAGTAGTAAAGTAGAAAACATTCAGTACTTC
- TRBJ2-3 TRBV27 - CASSPYHPRRNTDTQYF TGTGCCAGCAGTCCCTACCACCCGAGAAGAAACACAGATACGCAGTATTTT
TRBD1 TRBJ1-1 TRBV19 - CASSDRGRTEAFF TGTGCCAGTTCGGACAGGGGGCGGACTGAAGCTTTCTTT
- TRBJ1-1 TRBV7-2 - CASSLEEGHTEAFF TGTGCCAGCAGCTTAGAGGAGGGGCATACTGAAGCTTTCTTT
- TRBJ2-6 TRBV6-5 - CASSYGSSSGANVLTF TGTGCCAGCAGTTACGGCAGTTCCTCTGGGGCCAACGTCCTGACTTTC
- TRBJ1-1 TRBV6-5 - CASKSGGLDTEAFF TGTGCCAGCAAATCGGGGGGGTTGGACACTGAAGCTTTCTTT
TRBD2 TRBJ2-1 TRBV11-3 once CASSLDLAASSYNEQFF TGTGCCAGCAGCTTAGACCTAGCGGCAAGCTCCTACAATGAGCAGTTCTTC
TRBD1 TRBJ1-2 TRBV18 - CASSPRGQGNGYTF TGTGCCAGCTCACCCCGGGGACAGGGGAATGGCTACACCTTC
TRBD1 TRBJ2-1 TRBV6-5 - CASSYDRGPYNEQFF TGTGCCAGCAGTTACGACAGGGGGCCTTACAATGAGCAGTTCTTC
TRBD2 TRBJ2-3 TRBV19 - CASSIRSSGWDTQYF TGTGCCAGTAGTATCCGTTCTAGCGGGTGGGATACGCAGTATTTT
- TRBJ1-2 TRBV18 - CASADGIYGYTF TGTGCCAGCGCGGACGGGATTTATGGCTACACCTTC
TRBD1 TRBJ1-2 TRBV23-1 - CASSLTYLKDRVNYGYTF TGCGCCAGCAGCCTTACCTATTTAAAAGACAGGGTGAACTATGGCTACACCTTC
- TRBJ1-2 TRBV12-5 - CASGFRSSFGYTF TGTGCTAGTGGTTTTCGGTCGAGTTTTGGCTACACCTTC
TRBD1 TRBJ1-4 TRBV28 - CASSFHAGGAREKLFF TGTGCCAGCAGTTTCCATGCAGGGGGAGCGAGAGAAAAACTGTTTTTT
- TRBJ1-3 TRBV11-2 once CASSPGQSGNTIYF TGTGCCAGCAGCCCTGGACAGTCTGGAAACACCATATATTTT
- TRBJ1-3 TRBV28 - CASCRVLNSGNTIYF TGTGCCAGCTGCCGGGTCCTTAACTCTGGAAACACCATATATTTT
- TRBJ1-4 TRBV9 - CASSVAPVEVGEKLFF TGTGCCAGCAGCGTAGCTCCTGTTGAGGTTGGTGAAAAACTGTTTTTT
TRBD1 TRBJ2-5 TRBV28 once CASSLSGQGYQETQYF TGTGCCAGCAGTTTATCGGGACAGGGATACCAAGAGACCCAGTACTTC
- TRBJ1-1 TRBV27 - CASSLYGPGPTEAFF TGTGCCAGCAGTTTGTATGGTCCAGGGCCAACTGAAGCTTTCTTT
- TRBJ1-1 TRBV7-8 - CASSRQPNTEAFF TGTGCCAGCAGCAGACAACCGAACACTGAAGCTTTCTTT
TRBD2 TRBJ2-2 TRBV7-2 - CASSFNSGKAGELFF TGTGCCAGCAGCTTTAATAGCGGGAAGGCCGGGGAGCTGTTTTTT
TRBD1 TRBJ1-3 TRBV28 - CATTGGDRQRNTIYF TGTGCCACTACAGGGGGGGACAGACAAAGAAACACCATATATTTT
- TRBJ1-5 TRBV5-8 - CASSFFRGGYQPQHF TGTGCCAGCAGCTTTTTCAGGGGAGGGTATCAGCCCCAGCATTTT
TRBD1 TRBJ2-7 TRBV5-6 - CASSYTGDYEQYF TGTGCCAGCAGCTACACAGGGGACTACGAGCAGTACTTC
TRBD1 TRBJ1-6 TRBV7-8 - CASSPVGTAFYSPLHF TGTGCCAGCAGCCCAGTGGGGACAGCGTTTTATTCACCCCTCCACTTT
- TRBJ1-4 TRBV5-1 - CASRYRQVGDEKLFF TGCGCCAGCAGGTATCGACAGGTGGGAGATGAAAAACTGTTTTTT
- TRBJ1-2 TRBV7-9 - CASSLNPVYYGYTF TGTGCCAGCAGCTTAAACCCGGTCTACTATGGCTACACCTTC
- TRBJ1-2 TRBV29-1 - CSVEEAGPNYGYTF TGCAGCGTTGAGGAGGCAGGACCTAACTATGGCTACACCTTC
- TRBJ1-4 TRBV7-6 - CASSVGQTTNEKLFF TGTGCCAGCAGCGTCGGACAGACAACTAATGAAAAACTGTTTTTT
TRBD1 TRBJ2-2 TRBV4-3 - CASSQGGQGDTGELFF TGCGCCAGCAGCCAGGGGGGACAGGGGGACACCGGGGAGCTGTTTTTT
- TRBJ2-7 TRBV7-8 - CASSRGPGEQYF TGTGCCAGCAGCCGGGGGCCTGGCGAGCAGTACTTC
- TRBJ2-7 TRBV27 - CASSLVQNYEQYF TGTGCCAGCAGTTTAGTACAAAACTACGAGCAGTACTTC
- TRBJ1-1 TRBV5-4 - CASSLERREGTEAFF TGTGCCAGCAGCTTGGAACGCAGGGAGGGCACTGAAGCTTTCTTT
- TRBJ1-4 TRBV4-3 once CASSQNPKTGTGREKLFF TGCGCCAGCAGCCAAAACCCTAAGACCGGAACGGGGAGGGAAAAACTGTTTTTT
TRBD1 TRBJ2-2 TRBV7-3 - CASSGMTGGYTGELFF TGTGCCAGCAGCGGGATGACAGGGGGATACACCGGGGAGCTGTTTTTT
- TRBJ1-6 TRBV2 - CASSIRGYSYNSPLHF TGTGCCAGCAGTATCCGGGGATACTCCTATAATTCACCCCTCCACTTT
- TRBJ2-7 TRBV4-3 once CASSQEGQGKDEQYF TGCGCCAGCAGCCAAGAGGGGCAGGGCAAGGACGAGCAGTACTTC
TRBD1 TRBJ2-7 TRBV7-9 - CASSPGQGPGRTYEQYF TGTGCCAGCAGTCCCGGACAGGGGCCCGGGAGGACCTACGAGCAGTACTTC
TRBD1 TRBJ1-4 TRBV27 - CASNPTGGISEKLFF TGTGCCAGCAACCCGACAGGGGGGATTTCTGAAAAACTGTTTTTT
- TRBJ1-2 TRBV6-1 few CASSEVAGQYGYTF TGTGCCAGCAGTGAAGTGGCAGGACAATATGGCTACACCTTC
TRBD1 TRBJ1-5 TRBV28 - CASSLDRSDQPQHF TGTGCCAGCAGTTTGGACAGGTCAGATCAGCCCCAGCATTTT
- TRBJ1-1 TRBV14 - CASSQLEGLTEAFF TGTGCCAGCAGCCAATTGGAGGGATTAACTGAAGCTTTCTTT